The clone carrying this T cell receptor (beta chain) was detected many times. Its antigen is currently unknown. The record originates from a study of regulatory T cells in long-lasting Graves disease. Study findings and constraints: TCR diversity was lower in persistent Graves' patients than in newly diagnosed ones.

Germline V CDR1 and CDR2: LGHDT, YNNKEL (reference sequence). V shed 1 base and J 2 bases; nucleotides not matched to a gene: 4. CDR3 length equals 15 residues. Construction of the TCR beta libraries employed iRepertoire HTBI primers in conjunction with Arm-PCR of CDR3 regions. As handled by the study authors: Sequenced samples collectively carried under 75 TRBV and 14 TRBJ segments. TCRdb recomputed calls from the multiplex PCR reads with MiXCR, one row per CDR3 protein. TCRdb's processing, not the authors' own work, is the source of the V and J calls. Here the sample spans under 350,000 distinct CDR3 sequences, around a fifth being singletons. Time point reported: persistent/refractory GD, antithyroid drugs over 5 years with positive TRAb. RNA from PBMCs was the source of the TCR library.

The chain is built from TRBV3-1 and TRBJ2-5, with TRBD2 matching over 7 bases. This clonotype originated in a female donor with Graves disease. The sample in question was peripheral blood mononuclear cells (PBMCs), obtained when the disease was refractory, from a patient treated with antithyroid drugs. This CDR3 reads CASSQAQGGQETQYF. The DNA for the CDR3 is TGTGCCAGCAGCCAAGCGCAGGGAGGGCAAGAGACCCAGTACTTC.